These 20 T cell receptor beta chains originate from one sample sequenced in a study of blood T cell repertoires in COVID-19. Clones were sequenced by immunoSEQ multiplex PCR, and TCRdb holds only the in-frame ones, with some missing. The sample consists of over 350,000 clones, approximately 87% of them appearing once. The sequencing sample was made of PBMCs or T cells enriched from blood (not recorded which). These receptors came from a woman between 45 and 60 years old who had recovered from COVID-19.

The rearrangement joins TRBV27 to TRBJ2-5; 9 bases align to TRBD2. V shed 5 bases and J 5 bases; nucleotides not matched to a gene: 9. CDR1 and CDR2 from the germline V gene are MNHEY and SMNVEV (reference sequence). CDR3 length equals 15 residues. CDR3 protein: CASSTGLALVETQYF. Written as DNA, the CDR3 is TGTGCCAGCAGTACCGGACTAGCGTTGGTGGAGACCCAGTACTTC.

The rearrangement joins TRBV19 to TRBJ1-4; 10 positions agree with TRBD1. V shed 7 bases and J 9 bases; nucleotides not matched to a gene: 11. The CDR3 contains 15 residues. Per germline, CDR1 LNHDA and CDR2 SQIVND (reference sequence). In DNA form, the CDR3 reads TGTGCCAGTACTCCCTCGACGGACAGGGGGAAAAAACTGTTTTTT. Protein sequence: CASTPSTDRGKKLFF.

The chain joins TRBV7-2 to TRBJ1-5; D remains ambiguous. Trimming removed 1 base at V and 2 bases at J, with 9 bases between. The CDR3 loop spans 15 amino acids. Germline V gene data show CDR1 as SGHTA and CDR2 as FQGNSA. This CDR3 is CASSLVNIGNQPQHF. The DNA for the CDR3 is TGTGCCAGCAGCTTAGTGAACATTGGCAATCAGCCCCAGCATTTT.

This clone was counted between two and nine times. The chain is built from TRBV13 and TRBJ1-4; 9 nucleotides align to TRBD1. This CDR3 spans 15 amino acids. Germline V gene sequence: CDR1 PRHDT, CDR2 FYEKMQ (reference sequence). With V trimmed by 1 base and J by 5 bases, 2 bases remained unmatched. In DNA, the CDR3 is TGTGCCAGCAGCTTAGCCGGGACAGGGAATGAAAAACTGTTTTTT. Translated: CASSLAGTGNEKLFF.

This sequence joins TRBV5-4 and TRBJ2-2; possible D gene TRBD1, 5 bases. Germline V gene sequence: CDR1 SGHNT, CDR2 YYREEE (reference sequence). The CDR3 length is 17 residues. Trimming stripped 0 bases from V and 6 bases from J, with 18 bases between. The CDR3 DNA reads as TGTGCCAGCAGCTTGGATATACAGGCAATGCCCTCCGGGGAGCTGTTTTTT. It specifies CASSLDIQAMPSGELFF.

The chain employs TRBV28 and TRBJ1-1; no clear D gene. The CDR3 is 14 amino acids. The germline V gene has CDR1 MDHEN and CDR2 SYDVKM. V was pared by 3 bases and J by 5 bases, with 13 bases between. The CDR3 spells CASSFRVSRTEAFF. The CDR3 DNA is TGTGCCAGCAGTTTTCGGGTTAGTAGGACTGAAGCTTTCTTT.

The V gene is TRBV5-6, the J gene TRBJ1-6, with TRBD1 matching over 7 bases. This CDR3 has 15 residues. The germline V gene has CDR1 SGHDT and CDR2 YYEEEE. Trimming cost V 4 bases and J 7 bases; bases outside gene matches: 8. CDR3 in DNA: TGTGCCAGCAGCCGACTACTGACAGGGAATTCACCCCTCCACTTT. Translating gives CASSRLLTGNSPLHF.

This clone came up a few times. The genes are TRBV7-2 and TRBJ2-7; tentative D call: TRBD2 (6 bases). V was cut by 4 bases and J by 7 bases, with 23 bases left in between. CDR1 SGHTA and CDR2 FQGNSA come from the germline V gene. CDR3 size: 16 residues. The DNA for the CDR3 is TGTGCCAGCAGCTCTAGAGGGGTAGCGGCCGTGGGAGAGCAGTACTTC. Translating it yields CASSSRGVAAVGEQYF.

The genes are TRBV20-1 and TRBJ1-1; D gene unclear. CDR1 is DFQATT, CDR2 SNEGSKA, per germline (reference sequence). The CDR3 is 13 residues long. V lost 3 bases, J lost 3 bases, and 11 bases lay in between. CDR3: CSASTSGDTEAFF. The DNA of the CDR3 is TGCAGTGCTAGTACATCCGGGGACACTGAAGCTTTCTTT.

This CDR3 is CASSGTGPYNSPLHF. The CDR3 DNA reads TGTGCCAGCTCCGGGACAGGTCCCTATAATTCACCCCTCCACTTT. The rearrangement uses TRBV2 and TRBJ1-6, with 8 bases lining up with TRBD1. Germline trimming cut 8 bases from V and 2 bases from J; bases unmatched to any gene: 5. Germline-derived CDR1 and CDR2 are SNHLY and FYNNEI. The CDR3 has 15 residues.

The chain is built from TRBV28 and TRBJ1-2; 7 nucleotides match TRBD1. The V and J ends lost 5 bases and 1 base, in that order; junction bases with no gene match: 7. CDR3 length equals 15 residues. Germline V gene lookup returns CDR1 MDHEN and CDR2 SYDVKM. CDR3 DNA: TGTGCCAGCAGTCCCAGGGACAGCTTTAACTATGGCTACACCTTC. Residues: CASSPRDSFNYGYTF.

This chain connects TRBV21-1 to TRBJ1-1. TRBV21-1 is a listed pseudogene. The CDR3 spans 16 residues. The CDR3 here is CASSRGRVRENTEAFF. The CDR3 nucleotides read TGTGCCAGCAGCAGGGGGAGGGTTAGAGAGAACACTGAAGCTTTCTTT.

The genes are TRBV11-2 and TRBJ1-4; D uncertain. The CDR3 is 13 amino acids. Germline V gene lookup returns CDR1 SGHAT and CDR2 FQNNGV. Between the trimmed V and J ends, which lost 3 bases and 5 bases, there was a span of 7 bases. CDR3 coding DNA: TGTGCCAGCAGCTTCGGGGTAAATGAAAAACTGTTTTTT. Amino acid sequence: CASSFGVNEKLFF.

V is TRBV4-1 and J is TRBJ2-3, with 11 bases aligning to TRBD2. V was clipped by 4 bases and J by 6 bases; unmatched bases: 6. Germline V lookup: CDR1 MGHRA, CDR2 YSYEKL. The length of the CDR3 is 15 residues. CDR3 sequence: CASSPLAGGQDTQYF. DNA for the CDR3: TGCGCCAGCAGCCCGTTAGCGGGGGGGCAGGATACGCAGTATTTT.

There are a few counts of this clone. The chain uses TRBV7-2 and TRBJ2-7; D is ambiguous. The CDR3 length is 13 residues. Germline V gene lookup returns CDR1 SGHTA and CDR2 FQGNSA. The V and J ends lost 0 bases and 9 bases respectively, with 12 bases between them. This CDR3 reads CASSLAATAGQYF. The CDR3 nucleotides are TGTGCCAGCAGCTTAGCGGCCACCGCTGGGCAGTACTTC.

The V call is TRBV4-2, the J call TRBJ1-3; D may be TRBD1 (5 bases). The germline V gene encodes CDR1 LGHNA and CDR2 YNFKEQ. V was shortened by 0 bases and J by 4 bases, with 13 bases between the two germline ends. CDR3 size: 16 residues. DNA of the CDR3: TGTGCCAGCAGCCAAGATGGCGGGGGTCGAGGAAACACCATATATTTT. It yields the protein CASSQDGGGRGNTIYF.

This sequence joins TRBV30 and TRBJ1-1; perhaps TRBD1 as D (6 bases). The length of the CDR3 is 14 residues. Germline V gives CDR1 GTSNPN, CDR2 SVGIG (reference sequence). Trimming left V 3 bases short and J 5 bases short, with 16 bases between. In nucleotides, the CDR3 is TGTGCCTGGAGGGTAGGGGGAATTAGGACTGAAGCTTTCTTT. It codes for CAWRVGGIRTEAFF.

V gene TRBV7-2 combines with J gene TRBJ1-4; D may be TRBD1 (5 bases). V lost 4 bases and J lost 8, with 20 bases in between. The germline gives CDR1 SGHTA, CDR2 FQGNSA. The CDR3 runs 16 residues. The CDR3 loop reads CASSWAGEGRREKLFF. CDR3 nucleotide sequence: TGTGCCAGCAGCTGGGCGGGGGAGGGGCGCCGGGAAAAACTGTTTTTT.

The chain couples TRBV6-6 to TRBJ2-7; D unclear. The V end lost 2 bases, the J end lost 1 base, and 9 bases lay between the germline ends. The CDR3 consists of 14 residues. Germline-derived CDR1 and CDR2 are MNHNY and SVGAGI (reference sequence). Here the CDR3 reads CASSYATISYEQYF. CDR3 sequence (DNA): TGTGCCAGCAGTTACGCCACAATTTCCTACGAGCAGTACTTC.

This chain uses TRBV19 with TRBJ2-2; tentative D call: TRBD1 (6 bases). Germline CDR1 is LNHDA and CDR2 is SQIVND (reference sequence). Trimming left V 9 bases short and J 3 bases short, with 23 bases between. The CDR3 totals 17 residues. CDR3 coding DNA: TGTGCCAGCCGACAGGACAGCTGGGTTCGGGACACCGGGGAGCTGTTTTTT. Protein product: CASRQDSWVRDTGELFF.